This T cell receptor beta chain emerged from a study of blood T cell repertoires in COVID-19. In the study overall: Sample material is recorded as cDNA or gDNA derived from T cells, B-cell-depleted T cells, or PBMCs.

The assay was immunoSEQ multiplex PCR, and TCRdb's table has in-frame clones only and misses some. This table holds roughly 500,000 clones, about 88% found once. CDR1 is SGHRS, CDR2 YFSETQ, per germline. J was trimmed by 3 bases and V by 2 bases; bases with no gene match: 4. The length of the CDR3 is 15 residues. The sequenced sample consisted of peripheral blood. The chain carries TRBV5-1 and TRBJ2-5, with 10 bases lining up with TRBD2. The TCR comes from a man younger than 35 with COVID-19, enrolled during active disease. CDR3 coding DNA: TGCGCCAGCAGCTTCGGTCTAGCGGGGGAAGAGACCCAGTACTTC. Translated: CASSFGLAGEETQYF.